This TCR beta chain was sequenced for a study of control samples from healthy donors and cancer patients. The repertoire was sequenced with immunoSEQ multiplex PCR; TCRdb's copy has only in-frame clones and lacks some. The sample shows about 150,000 clones, over 85% of them seen only once. The source material was blood. The clonotype comes from a man aged 35 to 55 in good health.

The CDR3 is CASSVPQAAGSNEQFF. Here the CDR3 DNA reads TGTGCCAGCAGCGTACCCCAGGCGGCGGGGTCCAATGAGCAGTTCTTC. The V call is TRBV9, the J call TRBJ2-1, with TRBD2 as a possible D gene (6 bases). This CDR3 has 16 amino acids. The V end lost 1 base, the J end lost 6 bases, and 17 bases lay between the germline ends. Looked up from germline, CDR1 is SGDLS and CDR2 is YYNGEE.